This T cell receptor beta chain was documented in a study of blood T cell repertoires in COVID-19. About the study: Samples taken during acute and convalescent COVID-19 were collected in the United States, Italy and Spain. T cells, B-cell-depleted T cells, or PBMCs provided the cDNA or gDNA that served as material.

Deletions cut 11 bases from V and 4 bases from J, with 21 bases between. CDR1 is LNHDA and CDR2 is SQIVND in the germline V gene (reference sequence). CDR3 length: 15 amino acids. Original processing notes: Amplified reference gene primers provided the basis for estimating nucleated cell counts. Clones were sequenced by immunoSEQ multiplex PCR, and TCRdb holds only the in-frame ones, with some missing. The V and J calls and the clone size are those of that table, but D and trimming were determined from the DNA. In the table there are 100,000 to 150,000 clones, about 89% of which are singletons. The receptor comes from an older woman with COVID-19, enrolled during active disease. The chain couples TRBV19 to TRBJ1-5, with D perhaps TRBD1 (5 bases). Sequencing was done on a sample of peripheral blood. For the CDR3, the DNA is TGTGCCTCGACGCGGGGACGTAATCCAAATCAGCCCCAGCATTTT. It translates to CASTRGRNPNQPQHF. Together with reference TRBV19 and TRBJ1-5, the CDR3 gives the full variable domain: DGGITQSPKYLFRKEGQNVTLSCEQNLNHDAMYWYRQDPGQGLRLIYYSQIVNDFQKGDIAEGYSVSREKKESFPLTVTSAQKNPTAFYLCASTRGRNPNQPQHFGDGTRLSIL.